Many counts were recorded for the clone carrying this TCR beta chain. What it recognizes is unknown. The sample comes from a study of regulatory T cells in long-lasting Graves disease. The V and J ends lost 0 bases and 3 bases respectively, with 14 bases between them. The CDR3 length is 16 residues. iRepertoire HTBI primers and Arm-PCR of CDR3 regions built TCR beta libraries. MiXCR was run by TCRdb on the multiplex PCR reads, yielding one entry per CDR3 protein. The data show roughly 560,000 distinct CDR3 sequences, roughly 15% seen once. Time point reported: newly diagnosed GD, antithyroid drugs for less than 3 months. The TCR library used RNA extracted from PBMCs. General study results and limits: Owing to a sample size that was small, accuracy may have been reduced.

These same records also appear under a second study, on T cells in Graves' hyperthyroidism and ophthalmopathy. That source reports: Blood samples included most of the expanded thyroid clonotypes exceeding 0.001.

This receptor was taken from a woman aged 35-65 years with Graves disease. Sequenced material: peripheral blood mononuclear cells (PBMCs), taken at new diagnosis, from a patient treated with antithyroid drugs. The rearrangement uses TRBV12-3 or TRBV12-4 and TRBJ1-2; D is unclear. CDR3 protein: CASSLAPGGDDYGYTF. CDR3 bases: TGTGCCAGCAGTTTAGCCCCGGGCGGAGATGACTATGGCTACACCTTC.